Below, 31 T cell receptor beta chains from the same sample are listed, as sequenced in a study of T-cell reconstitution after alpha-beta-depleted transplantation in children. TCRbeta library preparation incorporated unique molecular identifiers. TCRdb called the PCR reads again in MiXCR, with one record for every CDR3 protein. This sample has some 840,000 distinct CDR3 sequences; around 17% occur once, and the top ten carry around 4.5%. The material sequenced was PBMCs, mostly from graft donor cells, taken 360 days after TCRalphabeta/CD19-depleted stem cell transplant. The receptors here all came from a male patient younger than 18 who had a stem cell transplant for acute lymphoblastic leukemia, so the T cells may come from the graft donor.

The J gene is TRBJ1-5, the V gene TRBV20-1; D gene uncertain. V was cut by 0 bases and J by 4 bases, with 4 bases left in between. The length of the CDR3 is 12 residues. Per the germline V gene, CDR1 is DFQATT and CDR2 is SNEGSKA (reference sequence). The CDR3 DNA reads TGCAGTGCTAGAGATCAAAATCAGCCCCAGCATTTT. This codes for CSARDQNQPQHF.

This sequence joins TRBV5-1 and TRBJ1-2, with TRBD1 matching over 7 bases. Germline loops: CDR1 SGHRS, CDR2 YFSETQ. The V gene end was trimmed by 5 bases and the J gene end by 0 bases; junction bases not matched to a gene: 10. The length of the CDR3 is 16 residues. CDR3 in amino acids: CASSSGQVGTNYGYTF. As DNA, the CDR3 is TGCGCCAGCAGTTCAGGACAGGTGGGGACTAACTATGGCTACACCTTC.

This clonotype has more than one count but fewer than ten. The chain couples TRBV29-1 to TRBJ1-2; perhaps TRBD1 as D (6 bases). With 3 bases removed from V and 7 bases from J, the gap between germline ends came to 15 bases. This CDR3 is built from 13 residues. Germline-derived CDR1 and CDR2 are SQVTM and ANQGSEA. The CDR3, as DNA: TGCAGCGTTGAGGTACAGGGTAATCTTGGCTACACCTTC. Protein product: CSVEVQGNLGYTF.

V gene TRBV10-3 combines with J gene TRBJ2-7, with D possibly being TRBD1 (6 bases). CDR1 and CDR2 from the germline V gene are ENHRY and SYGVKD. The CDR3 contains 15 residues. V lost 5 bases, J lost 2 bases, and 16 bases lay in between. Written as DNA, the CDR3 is TGTGCCATCAGTCTACAGGGCCCTGGGACCTACGAGCAGTACTTC. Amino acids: CAISLQGPGTYEQYF.

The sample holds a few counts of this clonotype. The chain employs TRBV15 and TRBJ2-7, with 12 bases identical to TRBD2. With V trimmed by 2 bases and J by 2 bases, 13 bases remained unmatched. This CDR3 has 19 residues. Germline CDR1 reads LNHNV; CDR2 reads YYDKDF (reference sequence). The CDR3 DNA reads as TGTGCCACCAGCAGACTTCGTATCGGACTAGCGGGGCCGCCCTACGAGCAGTACTTC. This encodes CATSRLRIGLAGPPYEQYF.

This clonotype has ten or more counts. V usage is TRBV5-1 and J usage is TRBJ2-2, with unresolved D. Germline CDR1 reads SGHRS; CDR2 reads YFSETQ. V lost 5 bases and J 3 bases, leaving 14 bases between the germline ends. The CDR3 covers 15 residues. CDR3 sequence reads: CASSVSAADTGELFF. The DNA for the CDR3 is TGCGCCAGCAGTGTGTCGGCGGCGGACACCGGGGAGCTGTTTTTT.

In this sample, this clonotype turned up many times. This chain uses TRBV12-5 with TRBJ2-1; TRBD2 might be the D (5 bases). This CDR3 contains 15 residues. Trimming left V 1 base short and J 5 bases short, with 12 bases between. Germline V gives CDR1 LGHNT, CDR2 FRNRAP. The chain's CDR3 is CASGLGGGLDNEQFF. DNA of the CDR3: TGTGCTAGTGGTTTGGGCGGAGGACTGGACAATGAGCAGTTCTTC. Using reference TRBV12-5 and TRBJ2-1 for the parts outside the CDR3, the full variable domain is DARVTQTPRHKVTEMGQEVTMRCQPILGHNTVFWYRQTMMQGLELLAYFRNRAPLDDSGMPKDRFSAEMPDATLATLKIQPSEPRDSAVYFCASGLGGGLDNEQFFGPGTRLTVL.

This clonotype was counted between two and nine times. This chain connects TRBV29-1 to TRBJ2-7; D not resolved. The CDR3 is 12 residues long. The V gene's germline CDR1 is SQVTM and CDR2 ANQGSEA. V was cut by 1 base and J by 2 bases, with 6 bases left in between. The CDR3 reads CSVEVSPYEQYF. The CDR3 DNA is TGCAGCGTTGAAGTCTCTCCCTACGAGCAGTACTTC.

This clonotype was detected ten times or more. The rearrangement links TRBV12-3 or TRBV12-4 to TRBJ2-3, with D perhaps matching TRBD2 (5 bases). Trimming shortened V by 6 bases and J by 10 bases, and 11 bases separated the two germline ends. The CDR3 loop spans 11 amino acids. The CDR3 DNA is TGTGCCAGCAGGCTAAACGGGGCGCAGTATTTT. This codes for CASRLNGAQYF.

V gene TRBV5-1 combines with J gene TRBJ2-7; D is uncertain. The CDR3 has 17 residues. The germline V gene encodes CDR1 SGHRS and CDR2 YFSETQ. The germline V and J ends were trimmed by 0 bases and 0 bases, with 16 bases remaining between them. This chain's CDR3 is CASSLGVPLRSSYEQYF. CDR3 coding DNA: TGCGCCAGCAGCTTGGGAGTCCCCCTCAGAAGCTCCTACGAGCAGTACTTC.

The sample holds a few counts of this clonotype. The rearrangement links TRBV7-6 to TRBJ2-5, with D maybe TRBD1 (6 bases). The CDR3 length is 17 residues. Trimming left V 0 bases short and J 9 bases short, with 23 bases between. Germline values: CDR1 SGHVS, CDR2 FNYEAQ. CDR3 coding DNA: TGTGCCAGCAGCTTAGCGCCCAATTCCCGGGACATTGGGTCCCAGTACTTC. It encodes CASSLAPNSRDIGSQYF.

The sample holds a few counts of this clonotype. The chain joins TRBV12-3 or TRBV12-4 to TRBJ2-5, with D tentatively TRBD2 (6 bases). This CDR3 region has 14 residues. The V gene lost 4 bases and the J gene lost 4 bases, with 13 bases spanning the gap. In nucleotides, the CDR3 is TGTGCCAGCAGTTCGCTGGGGGGTCGAGAGACCCAGTACTTC. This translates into CASSSLGGRETQYF.

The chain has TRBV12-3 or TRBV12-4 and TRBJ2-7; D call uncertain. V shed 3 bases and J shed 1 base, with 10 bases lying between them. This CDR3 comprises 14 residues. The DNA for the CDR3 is TGTGCCAGCAGTTTCGGGCAGCTATCCTACGAGCAGTACTTC. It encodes CASSFGQLSYEQYF.

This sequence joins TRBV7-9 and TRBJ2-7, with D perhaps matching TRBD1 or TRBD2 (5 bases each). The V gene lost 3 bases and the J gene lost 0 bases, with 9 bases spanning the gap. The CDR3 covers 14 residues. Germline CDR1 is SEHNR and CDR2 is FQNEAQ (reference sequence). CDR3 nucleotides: TGTGCCAGCAGCTTCGTTGGGACCTCCTACGAGCAGTACTTC. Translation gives CASSFVGTSYEQYF.

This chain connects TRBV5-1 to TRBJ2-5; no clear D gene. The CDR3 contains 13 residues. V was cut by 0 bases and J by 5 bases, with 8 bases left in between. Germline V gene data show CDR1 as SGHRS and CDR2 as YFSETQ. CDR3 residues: CASSLEHSETQYF. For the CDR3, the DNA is TGCGCCAGCAGCTTGGAACACAGTGAGACCCAGTACTTC.

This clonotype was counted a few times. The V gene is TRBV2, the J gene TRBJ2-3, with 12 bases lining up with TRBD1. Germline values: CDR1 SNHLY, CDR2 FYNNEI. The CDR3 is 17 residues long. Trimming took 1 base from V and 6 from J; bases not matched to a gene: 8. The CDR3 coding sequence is TGTGCCAGCAGTGAAGTATGGGCGGGGACAGGGGGCGATACGCAGTATTTT. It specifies CASSEVWAGTGGDTQYF.

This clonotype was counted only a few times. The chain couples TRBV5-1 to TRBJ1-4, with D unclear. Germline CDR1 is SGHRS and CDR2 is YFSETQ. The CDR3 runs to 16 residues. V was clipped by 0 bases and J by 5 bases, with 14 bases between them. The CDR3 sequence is CASSLARNGRNEKLFF. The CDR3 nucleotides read TGCGCCAGCAGCTTGGCCCGAAACGGCCGCAATGAAAAACTGTTTTTT.

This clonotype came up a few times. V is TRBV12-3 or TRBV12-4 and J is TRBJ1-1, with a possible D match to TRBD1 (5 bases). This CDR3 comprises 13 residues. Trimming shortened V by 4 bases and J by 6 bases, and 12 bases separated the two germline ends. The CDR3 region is CASSSQGSSEAFF. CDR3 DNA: TGTGCCAGCAGTTCCCAGGGTTCCTCTGAAGCTTTCTTT.

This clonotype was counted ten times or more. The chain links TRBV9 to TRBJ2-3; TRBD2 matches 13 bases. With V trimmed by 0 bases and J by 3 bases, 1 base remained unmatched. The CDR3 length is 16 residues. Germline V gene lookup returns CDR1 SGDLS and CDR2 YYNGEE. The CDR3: CASSVGLAGGTDTQYF. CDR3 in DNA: TGTGCCAGCAGCGTAGGACTAGCGGGAGGTACAGATACGCAGTATTTT.

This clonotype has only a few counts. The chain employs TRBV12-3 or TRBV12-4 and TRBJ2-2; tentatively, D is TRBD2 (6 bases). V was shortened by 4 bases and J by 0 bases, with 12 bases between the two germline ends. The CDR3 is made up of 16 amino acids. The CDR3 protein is CASSSRRDPNTGELFF. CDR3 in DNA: TGTGCCAGCAGTTCCCGGAGGGACCCGAACACCGGGGAGCTGTTTTTT.

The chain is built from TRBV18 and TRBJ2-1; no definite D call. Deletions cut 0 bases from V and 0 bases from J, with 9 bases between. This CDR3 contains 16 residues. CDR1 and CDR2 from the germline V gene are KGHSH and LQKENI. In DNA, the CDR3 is TGTGCCAGCTCACCACCGGTGGGCCTCTCCTACAATGAGCAGTTCTTC. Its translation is CASSPPVGLSYNEQFF.

Here the CDR3 DNA reads TGCAGTGCTAGGGGCGGCCTAGCGGGAAATTTCCAAGAGACCCAGTACTTC. Amino acid sequence: CSARGGLAGNFQETQYF. The chain joins TRBV20-1 to TRBJ2-5; 9 nucleotides match TRBD2. The length of the CDR3 is 17 residues. J lost 1 base, V lost 3 bases, and 12 bases had no gene match. Germline V gives CDR1 DFQATT, CDR2 SNEGSKA (reference sequence).

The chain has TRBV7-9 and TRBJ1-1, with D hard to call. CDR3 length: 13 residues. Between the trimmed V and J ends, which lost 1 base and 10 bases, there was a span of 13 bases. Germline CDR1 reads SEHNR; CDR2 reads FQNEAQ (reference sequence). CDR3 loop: CASSLVGLEGAFF. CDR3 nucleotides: TGTGCCAGCAGCTTAGTAGGGTTGGAGGGAGCTTTCTTT.

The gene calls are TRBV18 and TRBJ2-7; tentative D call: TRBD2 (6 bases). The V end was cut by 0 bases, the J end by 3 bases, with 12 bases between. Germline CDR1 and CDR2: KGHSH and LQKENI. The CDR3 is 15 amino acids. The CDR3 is CASSPPTVEGYEQYF. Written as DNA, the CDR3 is TGTGCCAGCTCACCACCTACAGTGGAGGGCTACGAGCAGTACTTC.

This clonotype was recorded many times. The CDR3: CASSLVLQGSYEQYF. The CDR3 bases are TGTGCCAGCAGCTTAGTTTTGCAGGGGAGCTACGAGCAGTACTTC. The chain carries TRBV11-2 and TRBJ2-7, with D perhaps TRBD1 (6 bases). Trimming stripped 1 base from V and 3 bases from J, with 13 bases between. The CDR3 is 15 residues long. Germline V lookup: CDR1 SGHAT, CDR2 FQNNGV.

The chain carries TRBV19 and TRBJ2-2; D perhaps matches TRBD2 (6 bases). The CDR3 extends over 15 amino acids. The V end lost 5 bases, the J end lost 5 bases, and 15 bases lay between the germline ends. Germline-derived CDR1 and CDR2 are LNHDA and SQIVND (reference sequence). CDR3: CASSPSTSGTGELFF. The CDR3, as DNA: TGTGCCAGTAGTCCGTCGACGAGCGGGACCGGGGAGCTGTTTTTT. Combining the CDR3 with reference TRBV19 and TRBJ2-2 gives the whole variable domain DGGITQSPKYLFRKEGQNVTLSCEQNLNHDAMYWYRQDPGQGLRLIYYSQIVNDFQKGDIAEGYSVSREKKESFPLTVTSAQKNPTAFYLCASSPSTSGTGELFFGEGSRLTVL.

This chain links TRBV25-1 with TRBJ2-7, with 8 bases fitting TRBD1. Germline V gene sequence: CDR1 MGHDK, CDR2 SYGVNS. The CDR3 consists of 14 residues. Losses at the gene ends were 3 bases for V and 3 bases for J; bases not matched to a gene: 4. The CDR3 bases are TGTGCCAGCAGTGATGACAGGGGCAACTACGAGCAGTACTTC. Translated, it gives CASSDDRGNYEQYF.

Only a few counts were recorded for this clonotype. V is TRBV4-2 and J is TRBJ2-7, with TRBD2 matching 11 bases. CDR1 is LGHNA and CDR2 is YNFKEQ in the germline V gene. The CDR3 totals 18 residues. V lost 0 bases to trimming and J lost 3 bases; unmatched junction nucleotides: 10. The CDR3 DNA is TGTGCCAGCAGCCAAGATGGGGGCCCCGGGACTAGCGGCTACGAGCAGTACTTC. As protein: CASSQDGGPGTSGYEQYF.

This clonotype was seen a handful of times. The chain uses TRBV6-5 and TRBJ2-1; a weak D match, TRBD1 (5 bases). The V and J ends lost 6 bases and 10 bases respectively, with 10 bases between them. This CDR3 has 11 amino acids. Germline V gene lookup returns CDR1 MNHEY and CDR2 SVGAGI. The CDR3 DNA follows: TGTGCCAGCAGGTTCTCAGGGGAGCAGTTCTTC. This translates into CASRFSGEQFF.

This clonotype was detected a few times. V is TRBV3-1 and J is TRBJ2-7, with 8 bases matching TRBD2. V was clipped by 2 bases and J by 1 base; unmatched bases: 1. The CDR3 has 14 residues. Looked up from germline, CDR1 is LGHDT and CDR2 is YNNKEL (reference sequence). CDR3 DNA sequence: TGTGCCAGCAGCCAATCTAGCGGGTCCTACGAGCAGTACTTC. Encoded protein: CASSQSSGSYEQYF.

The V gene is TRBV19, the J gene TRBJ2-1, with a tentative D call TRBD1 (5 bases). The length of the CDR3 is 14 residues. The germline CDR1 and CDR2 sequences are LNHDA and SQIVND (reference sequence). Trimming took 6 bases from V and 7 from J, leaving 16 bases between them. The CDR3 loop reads CASSPYGARNEQFF. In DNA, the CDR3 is TGTGCCAGTAGCCCTTATGGGGCAAGGAATGAGCAGTTCTTC.